This T cell receptor (beta chain) comes out of a study of blood T cells in healthy people across ages. It was with a sample-barcoded 5' primer and a J-beta primer mix that a second PCR of roughly 7 to 11 cycles was run. TCRdb reprocessed the 5' RACE reads with MiXCR, giving one entry per CDR3 protein. Among over a million distinct CDR3 sequences listed, 35% to 50% were seen once. From germline, CDR1 is SGHRS and CDR2 YFSETQ. The CDR3 extends over 17 amino acids. The V end was cut by 4 bases, the J end by 1 base, with 18 bases between. The chain links TRBV5-1 to TRBJ2-1, with D possibly TRBD1 on 5 matching bases. The specimen was blood. This TCR came from a woman aged 55-75 years in good health. This CDR3 is CASSVDSDYPSYNEQFF. The CDR3 nucleotides are TGCGCCAGCAGCGTCGACAGTGATTATCCTTCCTACAATGAGCAGTTCTTC.